Below, one T cell receptor (beta chain) is given with its context. CDR3 length equals 14 residues. TCRB transcripts that were expressed got sequenced, as all of the isolated RNA had been reverse transcribed. Here immunoSEQ multiplex PCR was the method, and the copy in TCRdb shows in-frame clones only, minus some. The data hold hundreds of thousands of clones, with 25% to 35% observed a single time. This specimen belongs to a study of beta chain features in type 1 diabetes. V usage is TRBV21-1 and J usage is TRBJ2-5; TRBD1 is the table's D call and was not checked against the DNA. TRBV21-1 is reported as a pseudogene. The sequence was collected from a man between 18 and 29 years old in good health. Material: naive CD4+ T cells from blood. The CDR3 spells CASTPKGIRETQYF. The DNA of the CDR3 is TGTGCCAGCACCCCGAAGGGGATCCGGGAGACCCAGTACTTC.